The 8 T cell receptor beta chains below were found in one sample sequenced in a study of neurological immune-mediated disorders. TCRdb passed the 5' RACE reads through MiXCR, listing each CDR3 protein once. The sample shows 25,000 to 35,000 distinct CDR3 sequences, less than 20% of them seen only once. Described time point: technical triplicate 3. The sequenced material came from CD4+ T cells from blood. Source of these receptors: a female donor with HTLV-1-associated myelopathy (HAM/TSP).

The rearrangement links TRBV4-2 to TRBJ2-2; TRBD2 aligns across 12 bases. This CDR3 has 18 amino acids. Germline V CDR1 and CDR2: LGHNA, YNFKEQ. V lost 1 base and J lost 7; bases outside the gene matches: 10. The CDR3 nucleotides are TGTGCCAGCAGCCAAGTATGGGTACTAGCGGGAGGAGGCGGGGAGCTGTTTTTT. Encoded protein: CASSQVWVLAGGGGELFF.

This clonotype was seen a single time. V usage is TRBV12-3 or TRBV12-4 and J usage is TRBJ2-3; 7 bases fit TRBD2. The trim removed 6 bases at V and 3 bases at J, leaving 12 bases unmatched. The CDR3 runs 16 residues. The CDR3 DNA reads TGTGCCAGCAGGGGGGATGGGGGGGGGTTTACAGATACGCAGTATTTT. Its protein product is CASRGDGGGFTDTQYF.

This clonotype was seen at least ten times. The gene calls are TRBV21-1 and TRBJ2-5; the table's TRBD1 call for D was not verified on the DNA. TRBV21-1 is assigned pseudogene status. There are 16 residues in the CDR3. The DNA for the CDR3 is TGTGCCAGCAGCTTCAGACCGGGACAGAGTCAAGAGACCCAGTACTTC. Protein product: CASSFRPGQSQETQYF.

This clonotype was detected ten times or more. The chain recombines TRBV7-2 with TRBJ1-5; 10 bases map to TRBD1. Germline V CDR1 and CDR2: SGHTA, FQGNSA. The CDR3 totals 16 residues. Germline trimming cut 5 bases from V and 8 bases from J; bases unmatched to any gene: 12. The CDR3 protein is CASSTTGQGLMEPQHF. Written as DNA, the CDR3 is TGTGCCAGCAGCACCACGGGACAGGGGCTGATGGAGCCCCAGCATTTT.

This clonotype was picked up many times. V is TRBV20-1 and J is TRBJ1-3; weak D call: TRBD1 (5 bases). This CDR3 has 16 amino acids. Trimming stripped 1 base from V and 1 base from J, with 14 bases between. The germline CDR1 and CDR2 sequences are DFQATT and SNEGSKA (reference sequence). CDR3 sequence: CSARAADRESGNTIYF. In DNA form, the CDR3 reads TGCAGTGCTAGAGCGGCTGACAGAGAATCTGGAAACACCATATATTTT.

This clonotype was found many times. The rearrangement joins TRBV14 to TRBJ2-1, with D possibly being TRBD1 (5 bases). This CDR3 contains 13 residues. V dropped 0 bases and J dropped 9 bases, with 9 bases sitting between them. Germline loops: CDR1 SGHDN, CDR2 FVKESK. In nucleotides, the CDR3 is TGTGCCAGCAGCCAAGAATGGGGCGGTGAGCAGTTCTTC. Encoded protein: CASSQEWGGEQFF.

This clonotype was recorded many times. The DNA of the CDR3 is TGTGCCAGCAGCTTAGTGGCGGGAGTAGCCTACAATGAGCAGTTCTTC. It is translated as CASSLVAGVAYNEQFF. The rearrangement links TRBV7-9 to TRBJ2-1, with TRBD2 matching over 7 bases. The CDR3 is 16 amino acids. Germline V lookup: CDR1 SEHNR, CDR2 FQNEAQ (reference sequence). V lost 1 base, J lost 2 bases, and 5 bases stayed unmatched.

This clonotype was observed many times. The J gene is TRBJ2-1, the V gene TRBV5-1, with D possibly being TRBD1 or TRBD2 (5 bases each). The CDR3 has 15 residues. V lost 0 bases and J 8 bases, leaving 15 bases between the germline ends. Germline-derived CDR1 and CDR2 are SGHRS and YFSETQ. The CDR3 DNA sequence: TGCGCCAGCAGCTTGGCCCGGAGAGGGGCTGATGAGCAGTTCTTC. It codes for CASSLARRGADEQFF.